The rows below give T cell receptor beta chains drawn from one sample of a study of T-cell reconstitution after alpha-beta-depleted transplantation in children. TCRdb itself ran the PCR reads through MiXCR, one entry per CDR3 protein. The repertoire consists of hundreds of thousands of distinct CDR3 sequences, with 9.9% occurring once and the leading ten covering roughly a tenth. Sequenced here: PBMCs from the stem cell graft donor, sampled from the stem cell graft. These receptors were taken from a human donor who donated a stem cell graft to a child with SCID. Each CDR3 is given with its conserved first and last residue. A D gene is named only where the DNA matches it firmly. Clone size is not always given. Where it is, it says once, few, many or a class for expanded clones.

TRBV11-1,TRBD1,TRBJ2-5,many,CASSRQGLETQYF,TGTGCCAGCAGCCGACAGGGGCTAGAGACCCAGTACTTC
TRBV3-1,.,TRBJ2-7,.,CASSQEVWGAQLSYEQYF,TGTGCCAGCAGCCAAGAAGTTTGGGGGGCACAACTCTCCTACGAGCAGTACTTC
TRBV20-1,TRBD2,TRBJ2-7,few,CSARSRPTGLAPISYEQYF,TGCAGTGCTAGAAGTAGGCCAACGGGACTAGCTCCGATCTCCTACGAGCAGTACTTC
TRBV4-2,TRBD2,TRBJ2-1,.,CASSQAGGSGVNYNEQFF,TGTGCCAGCAGCCAAGCTGGTGGGAGCGGGGTAAACTACAATGAGCAGTTCTTC
TRBV6-5,.,TRBJ2-3,few,CASSSMRGGLTDTQYF,TGTGCCAGCAGTTCTATGAGGGGGGGCTTGACAGATACGCAGTATTTT
TRBV10-3,.,TRBJ2-1,few,CAISAGGPASEQFF,TGTGCCATCAGTGCGGGGGGCCCGGCGAGTGAGCAGTTCTTC
TRBV11-2,.,TRBJ2-3,few,CASSSRDTQRNPTDTQYF,TGTGCCAGCAGCTCCCGGGACACCCAACGGAACCCCACAGATACGCAGTATTTT
TRBV5-8,.,TRBJ1-5,.,CASSLSVSNQPQHF,TGTGCCAGCAGCTTGTCTGTTAGCAATCAGCCCCAGCATTTT
TRBV18,.,TRBJ2-5,few,CASSPDGETQYF,TGTGCCAGCTCACCTGATGGAGAGACCCAGTACTTC
TRBV7-6,TRBD1,TRBJ2-7,many,CASSQHPTGYEQYF,TGTGCCAGCAGCCAACATCCGACAGGGTACGAGCAGTACTTC
TRBV12-3/TRBV12-4,.,TRBJ1-1,many,CASSLGGGNTEAFF,TGTGCCAGCAGTTTAGGGGGAGGGAACACTGAAGCTTTCTTT
TRBV2,.,TRBJ2-7,.,CASTQDSPGIEQYF,TGTGCCAGCACTCAGGACAGCCCAGGAATCGAGCAGTACTTC
TRBV10-1,.,TRBJ2-1,few,CASSGGYEQFF,TGCGCCAGCAGCGGGGGATATGAGCAGTTCTTC
TRBV7-3,.,TRBJ2-2,.,CASSHLLWGGENTGELFF,TGTGCCAGCAGCCACTTATTGTGGGGCGGGGAGAACACCGGGGAGCTGTTTTTT
TRBV10-3,TRBD2,TRBJ2-1,many,CAISDSGTSGGANEQFF,TGTGCCATCAGTGATTCTGGGACTAGCGGGGGGGCCAATGAGCAGTTCTTC
TRBV10-2,TRBD2,TRBJ2-4,.,CASSPRTSGGAHIQYF,TGCGCCAGCAGCCCCCGGACTAGCGGGGGGGCGCACATTCAGTACTTC
TRBV27,.,TRBJ1-2,.,CAGSQGHTYGYTF,TGTGCCGGCAGTCAGGGACACACGTATGGCTACACCTTC
TRBV7-3,.,TRBJ2-3,many,CASSLLGGTSTDTQYF,TGTGCCAGCAGCTTACTGGGCGGCACTAGCACAGATACGCAGTATTTT
TRBV20-1,TRBD2,TRBJ2-1,many,CSASMWGGYNEQFF,TGCAGTGCTAGTATGTGGGGGGGGTACAATGAGCAGTTCTTC
TRBV6-5,.,TRBJ2-7,.,CASSYGLMGQSSYEQYF,TGTGCCAGCAGTTACGGCTTGATGGGGCAGTCTTCCTACGAGCAGTACTTC
TRBV12-3/TRBV12-4,.,TRBJ2-3,many,CASSARAIRTDTQYF,TGTGCCAGCAGTGCCAGGGCCATTCGCACAGATACGCAGTATTTT
TRBV19,.,TRBJ1-1,.,CASSSQVPLEGAFF,TGTGCCAGTAGTTCACAGGTCCCGCTCGAGGGAGCTTTCTTT
TRBV7-3,TRBD1,TRBJ1-2,few,CASSLGGTGTGGQGYTF,TGTGCCAGCAGTTTGGGAGGAACCGGGACAGGGGGACAAGGCTACACCTTC
TRBV2,.,TRBJ2-1,few,CASSKDSPRPYNEQFF,TGTGCCAGCAGTAAAGACAGTCCTCGACCCTACAATGAGCAGTTCTTC
TRBV5-8,.,TRBJ2-5,many,CASGLRETQYF,TGTGCCAGCGGATTGAGGGAGACCCAGTACTTC
TRBV9,.,TRBJ2-6,.,CASSGTGRGANVLTF,TGTGCCAGCAGCGGAACAGGGAGGGGGGCCAACGTCCTGACTTTC
TRBV29-1,.,TRBJ2-7,.,CSARRTERSYEQYF,TGCAGCGCAAGGCGCACAGAAAGGTCCTACGAGCAGTACTTC